This T cell receptor beta chain came from a study of OX40 agonist ivuxolimab in advanced cancers. Background on the study: At doses from 0.01 to 10 mg/kg, patients were given intravenous ivuxolimab every 2 weeks.

Patients with a history of autoimmune disease or on systemic immunosuppression were excluded. Germline-derived CDR1 and CDR2 are KGHSY and FQNENV. V lost 5 bases to trimming and J lost 6 bases; unmatched junction nucleotides: 9. The CDR3 runs 15 residues. The repertoire was sequenced with immunoSEQ multiplex PCR; TCRdb's copy has only in-frame clones and lacks some. The sample shows roughly 79,000 clones, less than 85% of them seen only once. This clone was found a few times. This chain links TRBV16 with TRBJ1-5, with 8 positions matching TRBD1. The TCR comes from an adult with an advanced solid tumor such as melanoma, head and neck, liver or kidney cancer. The specimen was CD4+ or CD8+ T cells sorted from blood, collected in a trial of the OX40 agonist ivuxolimab. The CDR3 region has the DNA TGTGCCAGCAGCTCCCTACAGGGGGATAGTCAGCCCCAGCATTTT. Its translation is CASSSLQGDSQPQHF.